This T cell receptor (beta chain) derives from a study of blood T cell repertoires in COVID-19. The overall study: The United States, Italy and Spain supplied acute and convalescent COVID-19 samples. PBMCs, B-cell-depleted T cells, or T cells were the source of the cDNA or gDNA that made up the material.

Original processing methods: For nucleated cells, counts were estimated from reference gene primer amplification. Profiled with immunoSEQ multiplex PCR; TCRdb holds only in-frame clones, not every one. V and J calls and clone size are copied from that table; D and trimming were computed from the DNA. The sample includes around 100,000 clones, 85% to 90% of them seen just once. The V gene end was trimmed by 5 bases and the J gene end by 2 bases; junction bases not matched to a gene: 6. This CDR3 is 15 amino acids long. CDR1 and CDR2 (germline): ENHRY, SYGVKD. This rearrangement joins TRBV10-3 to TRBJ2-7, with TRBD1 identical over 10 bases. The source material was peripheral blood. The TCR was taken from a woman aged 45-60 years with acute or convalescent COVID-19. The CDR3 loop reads CAISPLGTGAYEQYF. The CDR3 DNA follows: TGTGCCATCAGTCCCCTCGGGACAGGGGCCTACGAGCAGTACTTC.